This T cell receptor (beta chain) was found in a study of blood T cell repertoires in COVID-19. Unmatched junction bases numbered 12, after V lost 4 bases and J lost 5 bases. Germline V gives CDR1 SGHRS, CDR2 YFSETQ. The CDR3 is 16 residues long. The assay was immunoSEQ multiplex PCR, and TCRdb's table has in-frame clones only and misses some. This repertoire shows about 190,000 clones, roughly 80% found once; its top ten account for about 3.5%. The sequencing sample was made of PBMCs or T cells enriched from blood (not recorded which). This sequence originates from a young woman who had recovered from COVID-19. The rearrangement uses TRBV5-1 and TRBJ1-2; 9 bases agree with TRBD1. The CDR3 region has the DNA TGCGCCAGCAGCGCCGGACAGGGGACCGTCCTTTATGGCTACACCTTC. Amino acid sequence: CASSAGQGTVLYGYTF.